These 21 T cell receptor beta chains share one sample of origin, sequenced in a study of breast tumors, draining lymph nodes, adjacent tissues. Each CDR3 protein gets one entry after TCRdb re-called the multiplex PCR reads with MiXCR. The repertoire consists of about 180,000 distinct CDR3 sequences, with roughly 30% occurring once and the leading ten covering around 4.1%. Breast cancer patients provided tissue from their axillary draining lymph nodes. Sequences were obtained from axillary lymph node tissue. Every receptor here comes from a female donor with breast cancer. Some clones in this sample may be carry-over from other donors' samples.

This clonotype has ten or more counts. The V call is TRBV7-9, the J call TRBJ2-1; 11 nucleotides line up with TRBD2. This CDR3 spans 16 amino acids. The V gene's germline CDR1 is SEHNR and CDR2 FQNEAQ (reference sequence). With V trimmed by 3 bases and J by 8 bases, 9 bases remained unmatched. CDR3 in amino acids: CASSFPTSGRIDEQFF. As DNA, the CDR3 is TGTGCCAGCAGCTTCCCTACTAGCGGGAGAATCGATGAGCAGTTCTTC.

This clonotype was picked up many times. The rearrangement joins TRBV4-2 to TRBJ1-2; D not certain. CDR3 size: 16 residues. Trimming cost V 1 base and J 6 bases, with 18 bases left between them. The germline gives CDR1 LGHNA, CDR2 YNFKEQ. As DNA, the CDR3 is TGTGCCAGCAGCCAAGGTATTCAGTGGGAGGCAAATGGCTACACCTTC. Translated: CASSQGIQWEANGYTF.

The chain is built from TRBV11-1 and TRBJ2-2; the D gene is possibly TRBD1 (5 bases). The CDR3 is made up of 14 amino acids. Per the germline V gene, CDR1 is SGHAT and CDR2 is FQDESV (reference sequence). Trimming stripped 5 bases from V and 6 bases from J, with 13 bases between. DNA for the CDR3: TGTGCCAGCAGCGAAAGGGGTAACGCCGGGGAGCTGTTTTTT. It translates to CASSERGNAGELFF.

This clonotype has just one count. CDR3 in amino acids: CASSRRGETRYF. CDR3 in DNA: TGTGCCAGTAGCCGGAGAGGCGAGACCCGATACTTC. The chain employs TRBV19 and TRBJ2-5; D gene uncertain. This CDR3 has 12 amino acids. Trimming left V 6 bases short and J 14 bases short, with 19 bases between. Germline lookup yields CDR1 LNHDA and CDR2 SQIVND (reference sequence).

This clonotype was seen at least ten times. Germline and junction disagree at one end, which may indicate a read error. The genes are TRBV20-1 and TRBJ2-6; D is possibly TRBD1 or TRBD2 (5 bases each). CDR3 length: 14 amino acids. Germline-derived CDR1 and CDR2 are DFQATT and SNEGSKA (reference sequence). CDR3 amino acids: CSASVDSGATVLTF. The CDR3 DNA reads as TGCAGTGCTAGCGTGGACTCTGGGGCCACCGTCCTGACTTTC.

Points on this clonotype: Sequence at one end of the junction differs from germline and may be a read error. The chain employs TRBV5-1 and TRBJ2-3; a weak D match, TRBD2 (5 bases). Germline V gene lookup returns CDR1 SGHRS and CDR2 YFSETQ. CDR3 length: 14 residues. This CDR3 reads CASSLVLVSDTQYF. In DNA, the CDR3 is TGCGCCAGCAGCTTGGTACTAGTATCAGACACGCAGTATTTT.

At least ten counts were recorded for this clonotype. V is TRBV7-9 and J is TRBJ2-7; 8 bases fit TRBD1. With 6 bases clipped from V and 7 bases from J, the junction kept 17 bases outside the gene matches. The germline V gene encodes CDR1 SEHNR and CDR2 FQNEAQ (reference sequence). This CDR3 has 16 amino acids. The CDR3 reads CASSHTGQGAIREQYF. The CDR3 DNA sequence: TGTGCCAGCAGTCATACCGGACAGGGAGCTATAAGGGAGCAGTACTTC.

The CDR3 DNA follows: TGTGCCAGCAGTGACCCTAGCGGAAATTCACCCCTCCACTTT. Protein sequence: CASSDPSGNSPLHF. V and J are TRBV2 and TRBJ1-6; D gene unclear. This CDR3 is built from 14 residues. CDR1 and CDR2 (germline): SNHLY, FYNNEI. V gave up 3 bases and J gave up 7 bases, with 10 bases separating them.

In this sample, this clonotype turned up many times. The rearrangement uses TRBV9 and TRBJ1-5, with D possibly being TRBD1 (6 bases). CDR3 length equals 14 residues. The V and J ends lost 4 bases and 6 bases respectively, with 14 bases between them. CDR1 and CDR2 from the germline V gene are SGDLS and YYNGEE. For the CDR3, the DNA is TGTGCCAGCAGCCCAGGGGTGGGTGGTCAGCCCCAGCATTTT. Amino acids: CASSPGVGGQPQHF.

This clonotype was seen at least ten times. The chain carries TRBV7-9 and TRBJ1-5; no firm D call. Deletions cut 4 bases from V and 5 bases from J, with 9 bases between. The germline V gene has CDR1 SEHNR and CDR2 FQNEAQ (reference sequence). This CDR3 comprises 13 residues. The CDR3, as DNA: TGTGCCAGCAGCTCGGCTGGAGATCAGCCCCAGCATTTT. Protein sequence: CASSSAGDQPQHF.

This sequence joins TRBV29-1 and TRBJ2-5, with 11 bases fitting TRBD1. The V gene's germline CDR1 is SQVTM and CDR2 ANQGSEA. Trimming took 1 base from V and 5 from J; bases not matched to a gene: 15. The CDR3 sequence is 18 residues long. In DNA form, the CDR3 reads TGCAGCGTTGAAGCCCAGAGAGGGGACAGGGGGAGTAGTGAGACCCAGTACTTC. Translation gives CSVEAQRGDRGSSETQYF.

Worth noting for this clonotype: Just one base apart from a much larger clone, this may be a read error. The chain is built from TRBV30 and TRBJ1-2; D uncertain. The ends were cut back, 8 bases at V and 6 bases at J, with 19 bases in the middle. The germline gives CDR1 GTSNPN, CDR2 SVGIG (reference sequence). The CDR3 contains 13 residues. CDR3 in amino acids: CAPEVGFRHGYTF. The CDR3 region has the DNA TGTGCCCCGGAAGTGGGCTTTAGGCATGGCTACACCTTC.

This chain uses TRBV5-8 with TRBJ1-2; D remains unclear. The ends were cut back, 4 bases at V and 3 bases at J, with 16 bases in the middle. Germline loops: CDR1 SGHTS, CDR2 YDEGEE. This CDR3 is 15 amino acids long. The CDR3 reads CASSHPRGLDYGYTF. The CDR3 region has the DNA TGTGCCAGCAGCCATCCCCGAGGGCTCGACTATGGCTACACCTTC.

Ten or more counts support this clonotype. The genes are TRBV5-5 and TRBJ1-5, with unresolved D. Germline assignment: CDR1 SGHKS and CDR2 YYEKEE (reference sequence). V lost 7 bases and J lost 5, with 4 bases in between. The CDR3 totals 10 residues. CDR3 in DNA: TGTGCCAGCTCGCATCAGCCCCAGCATTTT. It encodes CASSHQPQHF.

The CDR3 DNA follows: TGTGCCAGCTCACTGGACATCATGAACACTGAAGCTTTCTTT. Amino acids: CASSLDIMNTEAFF. V gene TRBV18 combines with J gene TRBJ1-1, with D possibly being TRBD1 (5 bases). Trimming pared 4 bases from V and 0 bases from J, leaving 9 bases between. CDR3 length equals 14 residues. CDR1 and CDR2 from the germline V gene are KGHSH and LQKENI.

This sequence joins TRBV20-1 and TRBJ2-7; D unclear. Per germline, CDR1 DFQATT and CDR2 SNEGSKA (reference sequence). The CDR3 has 12 amino acids. The V end lost 5 bases, the J end lost 2 bases, and 10 bases lay between the germline ends. The CDR3, as DNA: TGCAGTGCTCGGACGTTTACCTACGAGCAGTACTTC. Translation gives CSARTFTYEQYF.

The chain has TRBV11-2 and TRBJ1-3; possibly TRBD1 for D (6 bases). The CDR3 covers 15 residues. The germline V gene has CDR1 SGHAT and CDR2 FQNNGV. Deletions cut 1 base from V and 8 bases from J, with 15 bases between. Here the CDR3 DNA reads TGTGCCAGCAGCTTAGTGTCAGGGGACCGCGACACCATATATTTT. Translated, it gives CASSLVSGDRDTIYF.

The rearrangement joins TRBV27 to TRBJ2-5, with TRBD2 identical over 7 bases. There are 14 residues in the CDR3. V shed 8 bases and J 3 bases; nucleotides not matched to a gene: 9. Per the germline V gene, CDR1 is MNHEY and CDR2 is SMNVEV (reference sequence). This CDR3 reads CASLQLGGKETQYF. In DNA, the CDR3 is TGTGCCAGCCTACAGCTCGGGGGGAAAGAGACCCAGTACTTC.

Comments on this clonotype: A read error may be the cause here, since a much bigger clone is one base away. V gene TRBV14 combines with J gene TRBJ2-3; 9 bases fit TRBD1. This CDR3 is 14 amino acids long. V trimming: 5 bases; J trimming: 1 base; junction bases outside the gene matches: 1. Germline CDR1 reads SGHDN; CDR2 reads FVKESK. The CDR3 region has the DNA TGTGCCAGCAGCGGGACAGGGCGCACAGATACGCAGTATTTT. Its translation: CASSGTGRTDTQYF.

Concerning this clonotype itself: Being one base from a much bigger clone, this may be a read error. The genes are TRBV30 and TRBJ2-1; TRBD2 aligns across 7 bases. Germline V gene data show CDR1 as GTSNPN and CDR2 as SVGIG (reference sequence). The CDR3 contains 14 residues. Trimming removed 5 bases from V and 6 bases from J; junction bases left unmatched: 10. DNA for the CDR3: TGTGCCTGGCGACCGGGACTACTCCTCAATGAGCAGTTCTTC. Residues: CAWRPGLLLNEQFF.

With regard to this clonotype: The CDR3 does not end in the conserved phenylalanine or tryptophan, so this is likely a read error. The V gene is TRBV2, the J gene TRBJ2-3, with 12 bases that match TRBD2. Trimming took 5 bases from V and 8 from J; bases not matched to a gene: 5. CDR1 SNHLY and CDR2 FYNNEI come from the germline V gene. The CDR3 loop spans 14 amino acids. In DNA, the CDR3 is TGTGCCAGCAGTACTAGCGGGGGGTTTGGTACGCAGTATCTT. This translates into CASSTSGGFGTQYL.